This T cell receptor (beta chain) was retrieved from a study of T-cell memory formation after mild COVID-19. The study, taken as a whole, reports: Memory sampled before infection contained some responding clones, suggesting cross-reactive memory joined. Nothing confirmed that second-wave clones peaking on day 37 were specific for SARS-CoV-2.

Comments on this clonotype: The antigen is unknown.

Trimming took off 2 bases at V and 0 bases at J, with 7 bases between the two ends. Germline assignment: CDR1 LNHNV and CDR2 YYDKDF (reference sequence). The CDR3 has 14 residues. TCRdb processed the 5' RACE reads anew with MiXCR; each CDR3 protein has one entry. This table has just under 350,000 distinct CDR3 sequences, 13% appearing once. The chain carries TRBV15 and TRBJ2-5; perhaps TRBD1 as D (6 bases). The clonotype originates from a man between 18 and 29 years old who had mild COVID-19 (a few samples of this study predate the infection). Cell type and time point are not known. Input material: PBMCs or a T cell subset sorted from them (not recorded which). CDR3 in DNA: TGTGCCACCAGCAGACGGACAGACCAAGAGACCCAGTACTTC. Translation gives CATSRRTDQETQYF.